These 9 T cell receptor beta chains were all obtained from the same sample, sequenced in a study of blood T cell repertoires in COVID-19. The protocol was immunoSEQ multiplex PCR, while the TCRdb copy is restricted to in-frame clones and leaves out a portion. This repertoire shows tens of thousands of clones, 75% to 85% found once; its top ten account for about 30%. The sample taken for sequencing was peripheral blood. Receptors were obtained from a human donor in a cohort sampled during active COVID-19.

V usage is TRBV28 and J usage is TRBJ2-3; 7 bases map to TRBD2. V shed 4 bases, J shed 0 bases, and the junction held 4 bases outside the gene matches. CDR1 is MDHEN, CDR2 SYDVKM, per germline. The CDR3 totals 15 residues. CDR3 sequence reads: CASSWGGVSTDTQYF. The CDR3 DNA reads TGTGCCAGCAGTTGGGGGGGGGTAAGCACAGATACGCAGTATTTT.

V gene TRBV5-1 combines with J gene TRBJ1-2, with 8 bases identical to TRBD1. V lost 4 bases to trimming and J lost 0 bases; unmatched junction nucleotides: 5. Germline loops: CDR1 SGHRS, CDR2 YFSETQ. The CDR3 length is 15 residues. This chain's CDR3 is CASSLWDRTNYGYTF. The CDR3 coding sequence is TGCGCCAGCAGCCTATGGGACAGGACTAACTATGGCTACACCTTC.

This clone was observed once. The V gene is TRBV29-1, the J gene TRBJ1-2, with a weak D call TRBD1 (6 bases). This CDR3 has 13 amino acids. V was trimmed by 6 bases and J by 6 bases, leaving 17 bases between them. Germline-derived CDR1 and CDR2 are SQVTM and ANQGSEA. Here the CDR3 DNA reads TGCAGCGTCCGGACAGCTCGTACAAATGGCTACACCTTC. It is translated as CSVRTARTNGYTF.

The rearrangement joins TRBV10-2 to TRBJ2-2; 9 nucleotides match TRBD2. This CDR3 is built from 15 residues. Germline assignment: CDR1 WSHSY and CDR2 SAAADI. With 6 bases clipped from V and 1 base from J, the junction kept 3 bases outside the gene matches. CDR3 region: CASRELAGNTGELFF. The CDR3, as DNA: TGCGCCAGCAGGGAACTAGCGGGGAACACCGGGGAGCTGTTTTTT.

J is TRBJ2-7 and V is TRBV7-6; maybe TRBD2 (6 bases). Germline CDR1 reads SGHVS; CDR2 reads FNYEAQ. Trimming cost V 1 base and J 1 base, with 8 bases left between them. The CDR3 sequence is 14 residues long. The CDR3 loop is CASSLGGRSYEQYF. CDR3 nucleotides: TGTGCCAGCAGCTTAGGAGGGAGGTCCTACGAGCAGTACTTC.

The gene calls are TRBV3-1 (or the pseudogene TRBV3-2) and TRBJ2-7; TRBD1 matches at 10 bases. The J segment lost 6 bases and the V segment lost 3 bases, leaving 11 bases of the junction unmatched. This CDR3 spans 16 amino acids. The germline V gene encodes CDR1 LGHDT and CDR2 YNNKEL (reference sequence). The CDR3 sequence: CASSQGAGTGALEQYF. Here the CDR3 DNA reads TGTGCCAGCAGCCAGGGGGCCGGGACAGGGGCCCTCGAGCAGTACTTC.

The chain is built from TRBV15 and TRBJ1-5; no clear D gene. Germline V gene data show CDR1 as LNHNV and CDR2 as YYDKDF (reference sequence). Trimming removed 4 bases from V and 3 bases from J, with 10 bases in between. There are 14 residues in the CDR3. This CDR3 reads CATSTRGPNQPQHF. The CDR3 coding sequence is TGTGCCACCAGCACACGGGGTCCCAATCAGCCCCAGCATTTT.

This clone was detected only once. Here the CDR3 DNA reads TGTGCCAGCAGTGGACTCGGGGGGTATGGCTACACCTTC. Its translation is CASSGLGGYGYTF. This sequence joins TRBV5-4 and TRBJ1-2; a weak D match, TRBD1 (5 bases). With 5 bases removed from V and 5 bases from J, the gap between germline ends came to 13 bases. Germline-derived CDR1 and CDR2 are SGHNT and YYREEE (reference sequence). The length of the CDR3 is 13 residues.

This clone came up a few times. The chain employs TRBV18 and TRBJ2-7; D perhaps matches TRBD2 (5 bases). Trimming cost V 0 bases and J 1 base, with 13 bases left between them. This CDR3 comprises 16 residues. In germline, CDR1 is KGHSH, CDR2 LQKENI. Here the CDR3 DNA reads TGTGCCAGCTCACCACCAGTCGGGGTTGGTTCCTACGAGCAGTACTTC. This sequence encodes CASSPPVGVGSYEQYF.